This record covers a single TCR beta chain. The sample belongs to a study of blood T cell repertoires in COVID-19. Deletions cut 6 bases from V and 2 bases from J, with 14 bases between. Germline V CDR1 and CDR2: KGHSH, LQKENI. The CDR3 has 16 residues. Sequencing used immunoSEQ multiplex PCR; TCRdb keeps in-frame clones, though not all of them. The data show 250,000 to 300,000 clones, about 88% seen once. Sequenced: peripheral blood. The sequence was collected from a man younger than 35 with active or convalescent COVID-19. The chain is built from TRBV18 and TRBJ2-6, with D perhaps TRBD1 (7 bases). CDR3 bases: TGTGCCAGCTCGACCAGGGGGGACCCTGGGGCCAACGTCCTGACTTTC. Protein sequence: CASSTRGDPGANVLTF.